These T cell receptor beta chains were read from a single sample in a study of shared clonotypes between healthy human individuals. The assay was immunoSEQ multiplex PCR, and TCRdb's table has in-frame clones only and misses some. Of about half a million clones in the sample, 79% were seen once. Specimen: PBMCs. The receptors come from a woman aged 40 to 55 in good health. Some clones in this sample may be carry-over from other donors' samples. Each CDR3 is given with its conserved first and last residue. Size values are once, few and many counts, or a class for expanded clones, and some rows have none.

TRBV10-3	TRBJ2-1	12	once	CAISDSYNEQFF
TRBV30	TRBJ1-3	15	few	CAWSADRGIGNTIYF
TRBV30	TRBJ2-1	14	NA	CAWNGAYSYNEQFF
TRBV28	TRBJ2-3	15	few	CASRSTSGSRDTQYF
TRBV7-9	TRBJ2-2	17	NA	CASSLAGGFKNTGELFF
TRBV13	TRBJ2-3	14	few	CASSSRSSTDTQYF
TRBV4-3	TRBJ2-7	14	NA	CASSQDQGLHEQYF
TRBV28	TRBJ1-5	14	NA	CASRSGGENQPQHF
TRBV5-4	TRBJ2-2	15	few	CASSRGTRDTRELFF
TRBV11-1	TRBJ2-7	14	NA	CASSLRQGSYEQYF
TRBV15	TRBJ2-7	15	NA	CATSYIGQGGNEQYF
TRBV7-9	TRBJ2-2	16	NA	CASSLVVREWSGELFF
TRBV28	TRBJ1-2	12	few	CASSVTNYGYTF
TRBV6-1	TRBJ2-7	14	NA	CASRPGTSDYEQYF
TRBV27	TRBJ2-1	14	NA	CASRGSGRENEQFF
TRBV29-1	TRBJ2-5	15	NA	CSVGPGLAQQETQYF
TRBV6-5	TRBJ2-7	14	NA	CASIRDESSYEQYF
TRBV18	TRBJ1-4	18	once	CASSPYPLTGMGGEKLFF
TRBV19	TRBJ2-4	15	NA	CASSSLWGYKNIQYF
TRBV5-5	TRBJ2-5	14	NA	CASSFWDRVETQYF
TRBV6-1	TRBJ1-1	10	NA	CASSEVGAFF
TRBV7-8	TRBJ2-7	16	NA	CASSLFPGTYSYEQYF